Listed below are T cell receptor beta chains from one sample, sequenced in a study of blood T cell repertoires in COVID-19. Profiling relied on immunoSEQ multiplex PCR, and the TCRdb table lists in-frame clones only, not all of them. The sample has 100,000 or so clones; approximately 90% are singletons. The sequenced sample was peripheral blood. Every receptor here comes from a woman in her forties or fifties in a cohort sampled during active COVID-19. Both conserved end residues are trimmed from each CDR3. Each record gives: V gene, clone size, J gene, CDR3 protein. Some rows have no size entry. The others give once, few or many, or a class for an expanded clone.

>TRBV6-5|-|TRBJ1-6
ASRPPGPESPLH
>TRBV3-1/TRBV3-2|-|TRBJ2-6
ASSQEGTGPPGANVLT
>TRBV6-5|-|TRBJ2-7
ASSYSLGGPLNEQY
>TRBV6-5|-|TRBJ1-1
ASSWPGEGSEAF
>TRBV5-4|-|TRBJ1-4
ASSRGQDNEKLF
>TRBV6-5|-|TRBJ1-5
ASTGGSGGQPQH
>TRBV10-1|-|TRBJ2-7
ASSDVGTGSNEQY
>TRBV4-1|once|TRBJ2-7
ASSHAAQERGEQY
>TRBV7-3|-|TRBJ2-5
ASSLRGGRQETQY
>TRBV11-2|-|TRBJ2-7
ASSPQGAGPYEQY
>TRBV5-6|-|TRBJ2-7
ASSPAGTSGRFLSYEQY
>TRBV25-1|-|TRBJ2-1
ASSEYATSGRAGEQF
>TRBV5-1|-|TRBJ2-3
ASSLSLAGGLGDTQY
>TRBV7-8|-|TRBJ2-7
ASSQDSFSEQY
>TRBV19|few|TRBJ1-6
ASSIGWQVYNSPLH
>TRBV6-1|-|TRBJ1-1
ASSERGTEAF
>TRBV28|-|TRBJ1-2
ASSLFPPTEGHGYT
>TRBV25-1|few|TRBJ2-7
ASRVPDRPYEQY
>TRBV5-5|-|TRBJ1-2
ASSLGVTSNYGYT
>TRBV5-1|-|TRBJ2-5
ASSLGTGHQETQY
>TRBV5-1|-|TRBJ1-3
ASSLGIQTAGNTIY
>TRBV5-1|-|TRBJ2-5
ASSSGGTVETQY
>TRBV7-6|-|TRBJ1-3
ASSLKVSGTGSPGNTIY
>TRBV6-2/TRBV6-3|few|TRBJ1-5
ASSWTGTGGYSNQPQH
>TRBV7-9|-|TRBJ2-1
ASSLQGPYNEQF
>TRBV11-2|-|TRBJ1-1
ASGTRAGPNTEAF
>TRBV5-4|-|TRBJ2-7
ASSSVQGAKEQY
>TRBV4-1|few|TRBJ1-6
ASSQVPQGRDSPLH
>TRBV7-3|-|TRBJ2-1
ASSPHLLTGTGGDNEQF
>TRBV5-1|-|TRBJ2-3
ASSLTPRTGGGGDTQY
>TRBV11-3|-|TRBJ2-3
ASSLLGQGFTDTQY
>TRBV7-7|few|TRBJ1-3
ASSPMTGSGNTIY
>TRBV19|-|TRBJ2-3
ASSIGLAGADTQY
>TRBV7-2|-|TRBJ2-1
ASSHRQINEQF
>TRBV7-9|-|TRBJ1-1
ASSSQPQDTEAF
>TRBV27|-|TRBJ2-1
ASKPVGLAGTYEQF
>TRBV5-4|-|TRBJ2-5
ASSPHSGVAGGGETQY
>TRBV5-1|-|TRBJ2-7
ASSWGLAGVGEQY
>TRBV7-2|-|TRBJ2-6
ASSSPTGANVLT
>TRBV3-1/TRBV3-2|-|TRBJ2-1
ASSRPGPRGGQF
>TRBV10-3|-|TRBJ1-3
AISAVPQTSGNTIY